Following are 11 T cell receptor beta chains from one sample sequenced in a study of T-cell memory formation after mild COVID-19. TCRdb analysed the 5' RACE reads with MiXCR anew, one entry per CDR3 protein. Here the sample spans approximately 150,000 distinct CDR3 sequences, approximately 13% being singletons. The specimen was PBMCs or a T cell subset sorted from them (not recorded which). The receptors here all came from a man aged 18 to 30 who had mild COVID-19 (a few samples of this study predate the infection). Cell type and time point are not known.

There are a few counts of this clonotype. As DNA, the CDR3 is TGTGCCTGGACAGGGGATACGCAGTATTTT. Its translation is CAWTGDTQYF. This chain uses TRBV30 with TRBJ2-3; a weak D match, TRBD1 (5 bases). In germline, CDR1 is GTSNPN, CDR2 SVGIG (reference sequence). Trimming took 4 bases from V and 6 from J, leaving 5 bases between them. The CDR3 runs to 10 residues. The full variable domain, rest sourced from reference TRBV30 and TRBJ2-3, is SQTIHQWPATLVQPVGSPLSLECTVEGTSNPNLYWYRQAAGRGLQLLFYSVGIGQISSEVPQNLSASRPQDRQFILSSKKLLLSDSGFYLCAWTGDTQYFGPGTRLTVL.

This chain joins TRBV7-2 and TRBJ2-7; D may be TRBD1 (6 bases). Germline values: CDR1 SGHTA, CDR2 FQGNSA. Trimming stripped 5 bases from V and 2 bases from J, with 10 bases between. This CDR3 comprises 13 residues. The CDR3 region is CASSRGQPYEQYF. The CDR3 DNA follows: TGTGCCAGCAGCCGTGGACAGCCCTACGAGCAGTACTTC.

The chain carries TRBV18 and TRBJ2-3; D call uncertain. This CDR3 spans 15 amino acids. Germline lookup yields CDR1 KGHSH and CDR2 LQKENI. Trimming stripped 2 bases from V and 1 base from J, with 10 bases between. The CDR3: CASSPNEVGTDTQYF. In DNA, the CDR3 is TGTGCCAGCTCACCAAATGAGGTGGGCACAGATACGCAGTATTTT.

This CDR3 reads CASTKAGTSVYEQYF. The CDR3 DNA reads as TGTGCCAGCACCAAAGCCGGGACTAGCGTCTACGAGCAGTACTTC. The chain recombines TRBV6-6 with TRBJ2-7; 10 bases match TRBD2. The CDR3 runs to 15 residues. V shed 7 bases and J 3 bases; nucleotides not matched to a gene: 9. The germline CDR1 and CDR2 sequences are MNHNY and SVGAGI (reference sequence).

Ten or more counts support this clonotype. This sequence joins TRBV10-1 and TRBJ2-1, with TRBD1 identical over 9 bases. CDR1 and CDR2 from the germline V gene are WNHNN and SYGVQD (reference sequence). This CDR3 region has 13 residues. V shed 6 bases and J 8 bases; nucleotides not matched to a gene: 5. For the CDR3, the DNA is TGCGCCAGCAGGGGACAGGGTGACCATGAGCAGTTCTTC. Translating gives CASRGQGDHEQFF.

The sample holds a few counts of this clonotype. The chain is built from TRBV6-5 and TRBJ1-5; tentative D call: TRBD1 (5 bases). Trimming removed 7 bases at V and 5 bases at J, with 15 bases between. This CDR3 has 14 residues. Per germline, CDR1 MNHEY and CDR2 SVGAGI. The chain's CDR3 is CASTKLGGDQPQHF. In DNA, the CDR3 is TGTGCCAGCACCAAACTGGGAGGGGATCAGCCCCAGCATTTT.

There are many counts of this clonotype. V usage is TRBV5-4 and J usage is TRBJ2-3; D might be TRBD2 (6 bases). Trimming removed 4 bases from V and 5 bases from J, with 17 bases in between. Looked up from germline, CDR1 is SGHNT and CDR2 is YYREEE (reference sequence). The CDR3 is 15 amino acids. The CDR3 loop reads CASSHDNSGLDTQYF. The CDR3, as DNA: TGTGCCAGCAGCCACGACAATAGCGGTCTAGATACGCAGTATTTT.

This chain links TRBV5-4 with TRBJ1-3; tentative D call: TRBD1 (5 bases). The CDR3 covers 16 residues. From germline, CDR1 is SGHNT and CDR2 YYREEE (reference sequence). The ends were cut back, 2 bases at V and 4 bases at J, with 16 bases in the middle. CDR3 residues: CASSLGAGTGGNTIYF. CDR3 bases: TGTGCCAGCAGCTTAGGTGCAGGGACTGGAGGAAACACCATATATTTT.

On this clonotype itself: A read error is likely, as this CDR3 ends without the conserved phenylalanine or tryptophan. The DNA is left out, because the CDR3 cannot be placed on it with certainty; the CDR3 is given as TCRdb lists it. The J gene is TRBJ1-1, the V gene TRBV21-1. TRBV21-1 is tagged as a pseudogene. Termini included, the CDR3 measures 13 amino acids. CDR3 residues: CASSKVVRQGPHS.

This clonotype was counted between two and nine times. The chain uses TRBV7-2 and TRBJ1-4, with D hard to call. This CDR3 comprises 14 residues. V lost 2 bases and J 3 bases, leaving 7 bases between the germline ends. Germline-derived CDR1 and CDR2 are SGHTA and FQGNSA. The chain's CDR3 is CASSLSRANEKLFF. Written as DNA, the CDR3 is TGTGCCAGCAGCTTATCTCGGGCTAATGAAAAACTGTTTTTT.

The chain has TRBV4-1 and TRBJ1-2; D perhaps matches TRBD1 (6 bases). Germline CDR1 reads MGHRA; CDR2 reads YSYEKL. The CDR3 is 14 amino acids. The V and J ends lost 4 bases and 7 bases respectively, with 16 bases between them. The CDR3 sequence is CASSRGPSRGGYTF. The CDR3 nucleotides read TGCGCCAGCAGCCGGGGGCCGTCGAGGGGTGGCTACACCTTC.